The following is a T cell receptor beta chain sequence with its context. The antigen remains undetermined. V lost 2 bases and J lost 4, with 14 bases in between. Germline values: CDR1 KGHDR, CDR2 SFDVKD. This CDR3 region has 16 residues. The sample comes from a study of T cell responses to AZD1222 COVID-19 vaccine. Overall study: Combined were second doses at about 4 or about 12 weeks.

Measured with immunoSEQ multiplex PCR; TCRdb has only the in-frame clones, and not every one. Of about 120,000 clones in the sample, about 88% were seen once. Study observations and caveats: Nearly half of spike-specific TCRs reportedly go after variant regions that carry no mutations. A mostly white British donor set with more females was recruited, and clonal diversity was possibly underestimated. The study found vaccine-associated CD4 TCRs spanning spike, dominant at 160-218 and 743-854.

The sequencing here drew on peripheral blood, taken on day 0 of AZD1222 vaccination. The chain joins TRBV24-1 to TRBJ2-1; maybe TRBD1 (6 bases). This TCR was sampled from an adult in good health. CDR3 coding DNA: TGTGCCACCAGTGATTACTGGCCCCAGGGGTACAATGAGCAGTTCTTC. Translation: CATSDYWPQGYNEQFF.